This TCR beta chain was profiled in a study of shared clonotypes between healthy human individuals. Study context: The study drew on a couple of women and three men aged 18 to 49 as donors.

This table comes from immunoSEQ multiplex PCR, and its TCRdb copy is limited to in-frame clones, with some not included. The repertoire holds around 2,100,000 clones, with approximately 94% as singletons. The naive CD8 population came from CD45RO-negative cells selected for CCR7, without terminally differentiated effector memory CD45RA+ cells. The germline V gene has CDR1 SGDLS and CDR2 YYNGEE. Trimming removed 1 base at V and 6 bases at J, with 13 bases between. The CDR3 totals 15 residues. Sequenced material: naive CD8+ T cells sorted from blood. This sequence joins TRBV9 and TRBJ1-4; D is perhaps TRBD1 (6 bases). This TCR derives from a man younger than 35 in good health. The CDR3 coding sequence is TGTGCCAGCAGCGTATCGACAGGCTTGGATGAAAAACTGTTTTTT. Its translation: CASSVSTGLDEKLFF.